Sequencing of this T cell receptor beta chain was carried out in a study of T cells in Graves' hyperthyroidism and ophthalmopathy. Per germline, CDR1 SNHLY and CDR2 FYNNEI. The CDR3 has 15 residues. With 6 bases removed from V and 1 base from J, the gap between germline ends came to 13 bases. The source material, RNA transcripts, was used to amplify TCR beta CDR3 regions. HTBI primers drove first-round RT-PCR of the TCR CDR3. Using its own MiXCR run on the multiplex PCR reads, TCRdb lists one record per CDR3 protein. The table lists about 290,000 distinct CDR3 sequences, about 15% of them singletons, with more than 30% in the top ten. This clonotype appeared many times. What it recognizes is unknown. Findings of the study overall: Researchers report that a 13 V-J model separated ophthalmopathy from stable hyperthyroidism. Blood samples included most of the expanded thyroid clonotypes exceeding 0.001.

Among the patients, aged 18 to 65, hyperthyroidism was newly diagnosed and had lasted under 2 months. This clonotype was sampled from a woman between 45 and 60 years old with Graves' hyperthyroidism that later progressed to Graves' ophthalmopathy. The sample consisted of blood. The chain is built from TRBV2 and TRBJ1-5; unclear D gene. CDR3 nucleotides: TGTGCCAGCAGCCTCAGGCAGATAAGCAATCAGCCCCAGCATTTT. Translating gives CASSLRQISNQPQHF.